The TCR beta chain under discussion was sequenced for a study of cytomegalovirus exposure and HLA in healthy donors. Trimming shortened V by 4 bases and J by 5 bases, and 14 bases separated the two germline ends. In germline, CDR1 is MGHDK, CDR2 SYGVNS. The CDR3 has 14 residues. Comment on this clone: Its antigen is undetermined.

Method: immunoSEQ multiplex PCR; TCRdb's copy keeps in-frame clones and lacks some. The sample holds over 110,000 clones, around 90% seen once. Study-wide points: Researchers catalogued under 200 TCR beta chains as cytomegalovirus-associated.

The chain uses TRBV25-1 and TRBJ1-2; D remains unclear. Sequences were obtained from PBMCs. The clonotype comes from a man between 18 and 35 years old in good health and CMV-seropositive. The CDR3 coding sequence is TGTGCCAGCAGTGGGGCTCCTGGAGGGTATGGCTACACCTTC. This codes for CASSGAPGGYGYTF.